Listed below are T cell receptor beta chains from one sample, sequenced in a study of patients and donors after allogeneic stem cell transplantation. Via MiXCR, TCRdb re-called the RT-PCR reads, giving one row per CDR3 protein. The sample consists of tens of thousands of distinct CDR3 sequences, roughly 15% of them appearing once. The source material was blood, either unsorted or a sorted T cell fraction (not recorded which). These receptors originate from a human donor who was either an allogeneic HSCT recipient or a stem cell or donor lymphocyte infusion donor (not recorded which). It is not recorded whose cells these are; they may come from a transplant donor. The CDR3 runs from the conserved cysteine through the conserved F or W. Each record gives: J gene, D gene, clone size, V gene, CDR3 protein, CDR3 DNA. D genes are given only for firm matches. Part of the rows lack a size; the others show once, few, many or a class for expanded clones.

j_call: TRBJ2-1
d_call: .
clone_size: few
v_call: TRBV27
cdr3_aa: CASSSPRGSSYNEQFF
cdr3_nt: TGTGCCAGCAGTTCCCCCAGGGGAAGCTCCTACAATGAGCAGTTCTTC

j_call: TRBJ2-1
d_call: TRBD2
clone_size: .
v_call: TRBV7-6
cdr3_aa: CASSPLQIAGVYNEQFF
cdr3_nt: TGTGCCAGCAGCCCCCTCCAGATAGCGGGAGTCTATAATGAGCAGTTCTTC

j_call: TRBJ2-1
d_call: TRBD2
clone_size: few
v_call: TRBV20-1
cdr3_aa: CSAPRTSGRGYNEQFF
cdr3_nt: TGCAGTGCTCCCCGGACTAGCGGGAGAGGCTACAATGAGCAGTTCTTC

j_call: TRBJ1-3
d_call: .
clone_size: few
v_call: TRBV18
cdr3_aa: CASSPASSGNTIYF
cdr3_nt: TGTGCCAGCTCACCTGCGAGCTCTGGAAACACCATATATTTT

j_call: TRBJ2-1
d_call: .
clone_size: few
v_call: TRBV20-1
cdr3_aa: CSALRSRMGNEQFF
cdr3_nt: TGCAGTGCTCTCCGATCCCGGATGGGGAATGAGCAGTTCTTC

j_call: TRBJ2-5
d_call: TRBD2
clone_size: .
v_call: TRBV15
cdr3_aa: CATSKQNRGGETQYF
cdr3_nt: TGTGCCACCAGTAAGCAGAACCGGGGGGGAGAGACCCAGTACTTC

j_call: TRBJ2-3
d_call: .
clone_size: few
v_call: TRBV29-1
cdr3_aa: CSYSGTSTDTQYF
cdr3_nt: TGCAGCTATAGCGGAACTAGCACAGATACGCAGTATTTT

j_call: TRBJ1-3
d_call: .
clone_size: .
v_call: TRBV12-3/TRBV12-4
cdr3_aa: CASSRLLLLIDGSNTIYF
cdr3_nt: TGTGCCAGCAGCCGACTCCTACTCCTCATCGACGGAAGCAACACCATATATTTT

j_call: TRBJ2-5
d_call: .
clone_size: many
v_call: TRBV12-3/TRBV12-4
cdr3_aa: CASSFEGETQETQYF
cdr3_nt: TGTGCCAGCAGTTTCGAAGGCGAGACTCAAGAGACCCAGTACTTC

j_call: TRBJ2-1
d_call: .
clone_size: .
v_call: TRBV6-5
cdr3_aa: CASRKGTFYNEQFF
cdr3_nt: TGTGCCAGCAGGAAGGGGACTTTTTACAATGAGCAGTTCTTC

j_call: TRBJ2-7
d_call: .
clone_size: .
v_call: TRBV6-1
cdr3_aa: CASRQGSGAREQYF
cdr3_nt: TGTGCCAGCAGACAGGGATCCGGGGCCCGCGAGCAGTACTTC

j_call: TRBJ2-7
d_call: TRBD1
clone_size: .
v_call: TRBV7-9
cdr3_aa: CASSLVERIWTGEFEQYF
cdr3_nt: TGTGCCAGCAGCTTAGTTGAACGAATTTGGACAGGGGAATTTGAGCAGTACTTC

j_call: TRBJ2-2
d_call: .
clone_size: .
v_call: TRBV27
cdr3_aa: CASSPLSTGVGELFF
cdr3_nt: TGTGCCAGCAGTCCTCTCTCAACCGGGGTCGGGGAGCTGTTTTTT

j_call: TRBJ1-2
d_call: TRBD1
clone_size: .
v_call: TRBV12-3/TRBV12-4
cdr3_aa: CASSFQTGVGYGYTF
cdr3_nt: TGTGCCAGCAGTTTCCAAACAGGGGTCGGTTATGGCTACACCTTC

j_call: TRBJ2-1
d_call: .
clone_size: .
v_call: TRBV12-3/TRBV12-4
cdr3_aa: CASTTRAPYNEQFF
cdr3_nt: TGTGCCAGCACCACGAGGGCACCATACAATGAGCAGTTCTTC

j_call: TRBJ2-3
d_call: .
clone_size: .
v_call: TRBV7-9
cdr3_aa: CASSPFGLDSITDTQYF
cdr3_nt: TGTGCCAGCAGCCCCTTTGGTTTGGACAGCATCACAGATACGCAGTATTTT

j_call: TRBJ2-1
d_call: .
clone_size: .
v_call: TRBV24-1
cdr3_aa: CATSEGLRGYNEQFF
cdr3_nt: TGTGCCACCAGCGAGGGCTTACGGGGGTACAATGAGCAGTTCTTC

j_call: TRBJ2-4
d_call: .
clone_size: few
v_call: TRBV7-2
cdr3_aa: CASSPDTWGVLAKNIQYF
cdr3_nt: TGTGCCAGCAGCCCCGATACATGGGGGGTGCTAGCCAAAAACATTCAGTACTTC

j_call: TRBJ1-2
d_call: .
clone_size: many
v_call: TRBV29-1
cdr3_aa: CSVEVGDYGYTF
cdr3_nt: TGCAGCGTTGAAGTGGGGGATTATGGCTACACCTTC

j_call: TRBJ1-1
d_call: .
clone_size: many
v_call: TRBV3-1
cdr3_aa: CASSQEVGAWTEAFF
cdr3_nt: TGTGCCAGCAGCCAAGAGGTGGGGGCATGGACTGAAGCTTTCTTT

j_call: TRBJ1-4
d_call: .
clone_size: few
v_call: TRBV18
cdr3_aa: CASSPPGLGEKLFF
cdr3_nt: TGTGCCAGCTCACCACCGGGCCTGGGTGAAAAACTGTTTTTT

j_call: TRBJ2-3
d_call: .
clone_size: many
v_call: TRBV12-3/TRBV12-4
cdr3_aa: CASSFLLAPGDTQYF
cdr3_nt: TGTGCCAGCAGTTTTTTGCTAGCCCCAGGGGATACGCAGTATTTT

j_call: TRBJ2-1
d_call: TRBD2
clone_size: .
v_call: TRBV19
cdr3_aa: CASSPLGLAGGLEQFF
cdr3_nt: TGTGCCAGTAGTCCTCTGGGACTAGCGGGAGGTCTTGAGCAGTTCTTC

j_call: TRBJ2-2
d_call: .
clone_size: few
v_call: TRBV27
cdr3_aa: CASSSSRLEAYGELFF
cdr3_nt: TGTGCCAGCAGTAGCTCCCGACTAGAAGCTTATGGGGAGCTGTTTTTT

j_call: TRBJ2-1
d_call: .
clone_size: few
v_call: TRBV7-9
cdr3_aa: CASSFTGTGYNEQFF
cdr3_nt: TGTGCCAGCAGCTTTACGGGGACTGGATACAATGAGCAGTTCTTC

j_call: TRBJ2-2
d_call: .
clone_size: .
v_call: TRBV20-1
cdr3_aa: CSARKVDPGELFF
cdr3_nt: TGCAGTGCTAGGAAAGTGGACCCCGGGGAGCTGTTTTTT

j_call: TRBJ1-1
d_call: .
clone_size: many
v_call: TRBV11-2
cdr3_aa: CASSSGVSTEAFF
cdr3_nt: TGTGCCAGCAGCTCAGGGGTTAGCACTGAAGCTTTCTTT

j_call: TRBJ2-3
d_call: .
clone_size: .
v_call: TRBV5-1
cdr3_aa: CASSLARGPSTDTQYF
cdr3_nt: TGCGCCAGCAGCTTGGCCCGGGGCCCGTCCACAGATACGCAGTATTTT

j_call: TRBJ1-2
d_call: .
clone_size: many
v_call: TRBV20-1
cdr3_aa: CSATPSLGADNYGYTF
cdr3_nt: TGCAGTGCTACCCCATCTCTGGGGGCAGATAACTATGGCTACACCTTC

j_call: TRBJ2-7
d_call: TRBD2
clone_size: .
v_call: TRBV7-9
cdr3_aa: CASSLGTLGGSSYEQYF
cdr3_nt: TGTGCCAGCAGCTTAGGGACGCTAGGCGGGAGCTCCTACGAGCAGTACTTC

j_call: TRBJ2-7
d_call: TRBD1
clone_size: .
v_call: TRBV7-3
cdr3_aa: CASSDRGQGLYEQYF
cdr3_nt: TGTGCCAGCAGCGACAGGGGGCAGGGTTTGTACGAGCAGTACTTC

j_call: TRBJ2-2
d_call: .
clone_size: few
v_call: TRBV6-5
cdr3_aa: CASSSTLPAARRVGELFF
cdr3_nt: TGTGCCAGCAGTTCTACCTTACCAGCGGCCCGTCGGGTCGGGGAGCTGTTTTTT

j_call: TRBJ1-1
d_call: TRBD1
clone_size: many
v_call: TRBV5-4
cdr3_aa: CASSAAGGNLTFF
cdr3_nt: TGTGCCAGCAGCGCGGCAGGGGGAAATTTGACTTTCTTT

j_call: TRBJ2-1
d_call: .
clone_size: .
v_call: TRBV9
cdr3_aa: CASSVGAIPYNEQFF
cdr3_nt: TGTGCCAGCAGCGTAGGAGCTATACCGTACAATGAGCAGTTCTTC

j_call: TRBJ2-1
d_call: .
clone_size: .
v_call: TRBV6-5
cdr3_aa: CASSSETLRAPSEQFF
cdr3_nt: TGTGCCAGCAGTTCAGAGACGCTCAGAGCCCCCAGTGAGCAGTTCTTC